A single sample gave rise to the 30 T cell receptor beta chains below, sequenced in a study of T cell responses to AZD1222 COVID-19 vaccine. TCRdb keeps only in-frame clones here, not all; method: immunoSEQ multiplex PCR. The sample yields around 210,000 clones, around 94% seen once. Sequences were derived from peripheral blood, sampled 28 days after the second dose of the MenACWY control vaccine. The receptors originated from an adult who received the MenACWY meningococcal vaccine as a control.

This chain joins TRBV6-5 and TRBJ2-7; TRBD1 aligns across 9 bases. V lost 2 bases and J lost 2; bases outside the gene matches: 4. CDR1 is MNHEY and CDR2 is SVGAGI in the germline V gene. CDR3 length equals 15 residues. CDR3 protein: CASSYGTGRPYEQYF. The CDR3 DNA is TGTGCCAGCAGTTACGGGACAGGGAGGCCCTACGAGCAGTACTTC.

V is TRBV5-3 and J is TRBJ2-5, with TRBD1 identical over 9 bases. TRBV5-3 is an ORF, with its function uncertain. V lost 0 bases and J lost 4; bases outside the gene matches: 4. The CDR3 has 15 amino acids. As DNA, the CDR3 is TGTGCCAGAAGCTTGGCCGGGACAGGGAGAGAGACCCAGTACTTC. It codes for CARSLAGTGRETQYF.

The chain links TRBV28 to TRBJ1-5, with unresolved D. V shed 1 base and J shed 3 bases, with 10 bases lying between them. Germline loops: CDR1 MDHEN, CDR2 SYDVKM. The CDR3 is made up of 15 amino acids. The CDR3 DNA sequence: TGTGCCAGCAGTTTATTGTCAGTCGACAATCAGCCCCAGCATTTT. Amino acids: CASSLLSVDNQPQHF.

In its sample, this clone was seen a few times. The chain joins TRBV7-3 to TRBJ2-2; D gene uncertain. V was trimmed by 5 bases and J by 4 bases, leaving 11 bases between them. Germline CDR1 and CDR2: SGHTA and FQGTGA. CDR3 length: 14 amino acids. The CDR3 DNA is TGTGCCAGCAGCCTAGTTCGTGGCACCGGGGAGCTGTTTTTT. Protein product: CASSLVRGTGELFF. Full variable domain (remainder filled in from reference TRBV7-3 and TRBJ2-2): GAGVSQTPSNKVTEKGKYVELRCDPISGHTALYWYRQSLGQGPEFLIYFQGTGAADDSGLPNDRFFAVRPEGSVSTLKIQRTERGDSAVYLCASSLVRGTGELFFGEGSRLTVL.

The rearrangement links TRBV5-1 to TRBJ2-3; 7 bases are shared with TRBD1. The CDR3 spans 16 residues. CDR1 and CDR2 (germline): SGHRS, YFSETQ. V trimming: 1 base; J trimming: 4 bases; junction bases outside the gene matches: 9. The CDR3 DNA reads as TGCGCCAGCAGCTTGCAACCGGGACAGTCCGCAGATACGCAGTATTTT. Translating it yields CASSLQPGQSADTQYF.

This clone was seen only once. The chain couples TRBV18 to TRBJ1-1; D is unresolved. The CDR3 length is 18 residues. V gave up 0 bases and J gave up 0 bases, with 17 bases separating them. Germline values: CDR1 KGHSH, CDR2 LQKENI. In DNA form, the CDR3 reads TGTGCCAGCTCACCACCGGGTCGGCAGATTTCCCTGAACACTGAAGCTTTCTTT. Translating it yields CASSPPGRQISLNTEAFF.

This clone occurred once. The sample holds other DNA sequences that translate to the same CDR3. V is TRBV28 and J is TRBJ1-5; D remains ambiguous. Germline CDR1 is MDHEN and CDR2 is SYDVKM. The CDR3 runs to 12 residues. Trimming removed 7 bases from V and 2 bases from J, with 6 bases in between. The CDR3 loop reads CASTWGNQPQHF. The CDR3 DNA is TGTGCCAGCACCTGGGGCAATCAGCCCCAGCATTTT.

The rearrangement links TRBV18 to TRBJ2-5; a possible D gene is TRBD2 (6 bases). CDR1 and CDR2 from the germline V gene are KGHSH and LQKENI. The CDR3 is made up of 14 amino acids. V lost 4 bases and J 2 bases, leaving 11 bases between the germline ends. This CDR3 reads CASSRRGIQETQYF. The CDR3 DNA reads TGTGCCAGCTCACGCCGCGGGATACAAGAGACCCAGTACTTC.

Only one count was recorded for this clone. This chain uses TRBV6-5 with TRBJ2-7; no clear D. The CDR3 covers 13 residues. V dropped 6 bases and J dropped 3 bases, with 12 bases sitting between them. Germline CDR1 reads MNHEY; CDR2 reads SVGAGI. In nucleotides, the CDR3 is TGTGCCAGCAGCGTAAACCGAGACTACGAGCAGTACTTC. Its translation is CASSVNRDYEQYF.

The CDR3, as DNA: TGTGCCATTCGGGAGGCTGAAACTTCCTACAATGAGCAGTTCTTC. It codes for CAIREAETSYNEQFF. The chain employs TRBV10-3 and TRBJ2-1, with 7 nucleotides matching TRBD2. Germline assignment: CDR1 ENHRY and CDR2 SYGVKD. The CDR3 covers 15 residues. J gave up 1 base and V 9 bases, and 9 bases lay outside the gene matches.

The V call is TRBV9, the J call TRBJ1-2; 10 bases are a match to TRBD1. Trimming at V came to 3 bases and at J to 5 bases, leaving 7 bases not matched to a gene. CDR1 SGDLS and CDR2 YYNGEE come from the germline V gene. The CDR3 spans 15 residues. This CDR3 reads CASSAPPGQGYGYTF. In DNA, the CDR3 is TGTGCCAGCAGCGCCCCTCCGGGACAGGGGTATGGCTACACCTTC.

CDR3 sequence: CASSSVGTGANVLTF. The DNA of the CDR3 is TGTGCCAGCAGTAGCGTGGGAACTGGGGCCAACGTCCTGACTTTC. The chain employs TRBV28 and TRBJ2-6; unclear D gene. The CDR3 is 15 amino acids. With 5 bases removed from V and 2 bases from J, the gap between germline ends came to 10 bases. Germline V gene sequence: CDR1 MDHEN, CDR2 SYDVKM.

The chain joins TRBV3-1 (or the pseudogene TRBV3-2) to TRBJ1-4; 8 bases line up with TRBD1. The germline CDR1 and CDR2 sequences are LGHDT and YNNKEL (reference sequence). V lost 1 base and J lost 3; bases outside the gene matches: 7. The CDR3 runs 17 residues. The DNA of the CDR3 is TGTGCCAGCAGCCAAGTGACAGGGGAGGTGGCTAATGAAAAACTGTTTTTT. It yields the protein CASSQVTGEVANEKLFF.

This chain links TRBV11-2 with TRBJ2-2; 11 positions match TRBD2. J gave up 6 bases and V 1 base, and 4 bases lay outside the gene matches. This CDR3 has 16 residues. Germline CDR1 SGHAT, CDR2 FQNNGV. CDR3 sequence reads: CASSLASGRFSGELFF. The DNA for the CDR3 is TGTGCCAGCAGCTTAGCTAGCGGGAGGTTCTCCGGGGAGCTGTTTTTT.

This CDR3 reads CASSQDGQLPYNSPLHF. DNA of the CDR3: TGTGCCAGCAGCCAAGATGGGCAGCTTCCCTATAATTCACCCCTCCACTTT. The chain carries TRBV3-1 (or the pseudogene TRBV3-2) and TRBJ1-6; the D is unclear. The CDR3 contains 17 residues. CDR1 is LGHDT and CDR2 is YNNKEL in the germline V gene (reference sequence). V lost 0 bases and J 2 bases, leaving 11 bases between the germline ends.

This clone was recorded once. The chain has TRBV24-1 and TRBJ2-7; 14 nucleotides align to TRBD2. Unmatched junction bases numbered 0, after V lost 3 bases and J lost 3 bases. CDR3 length: 15 amino acids. Germline V gene sequence: CDR1 KGHDR, CDR2 SFDVKD. Here the CDR3 reads CATSDGTSGSYEQYF. As DNA, the CDR3 is TGTGCCACCAGTGATGGGACTAGCGGGAGCTACGAGCAGTACTTC.

The chain couples TRBV5-1 to TRBJ2-3; 9 bases line up with TRBD2. CDR1 and CDR2 from the germline V gene are SGHRS and YFSETQ. V was clipped by 0 bases and J by 4 bases; unmatched bases: 6. The CDR3 length is 16 residues. This CDR3 reads CASSLGLAVDSDTQYF. The CDR3 DNA follows: TGCGCCAGCAGCTTGGGACTAGCGGTAGATTCAGATACGCAGTATTTT.

This chain uses TRBV7-8 with TRBJ1-5; perhaps TRBD1 as D (5 bases). Germline V CDR1 and CDR2: SGHVS, FQNEAQ. This CDR3 contains 15 residues. V was cut by 2 bases and J by 2 bases, with 10 bases left in between. The CDR3 DNA reads TGTGCCAGCAGCTTATCTGGGGGGGGCAATCAGCCCCAGCATTTT. Translating gives CASSLSGGGNQPQHF. Looking up the rest from reference TRBV7-8 and TRBJ1-5 gives the full variable domain: GAGVSQSPRYKVAKRGQDVALRCDPISGHVSLFWYQQALGQGPEFLTYFQNEAQLDKSGLPSDRFFAERPEGSVSTLKIQRTQQEDSAVYLCASSLSGGGNQPQHFGDGTRLSIL.

Here the CDR3 DNA reads TGTGCCAGCAGAGCTAGCGGGGGGATCACAGATACGCAGTATTTT. Translation: CASRASGGITDTQYF. V usage is TRBV5-5 and J usage is TRBJ2-3; the match to TRBD2 covers 11 bases. V was clipped by 5 bases and J by 2 bases; unmatched bases: 4. In germline, CDR1 is SGHKS, CDR2 YYEKEE (reference sequence). The length of the CDR3 is 15 residues.

V usage is TRBV18 and J usage is TRBJ2-5; TRBD2 might be the D (6 bases). V was cut by 5 bases and J by 3 bases, with 13 bases left in between. The length of the CDR3 is 14 residues. Looked up from germline, CDR1 is KGHSH and CDR2 is LQKENI. CDR3 coding DNA: TGTGCCAGCTCATCTCTGGGGGGAGAAGAGACCCAGTACTTC. Encoded protein: CASSSLGGEETQYF.

V is TRBV3-1 (or the pseudogene TRBV3-2) and J is TRBJ1-2; TRBD1 is a possible D gene (5 bases). Deletions cut 6 bases from V and 0 bases from J, with 17 bases between. Germline V gene sequence: CDR1 LGHDT, CDR2 YNNKEL (reference sequence). The CDR3 loop spans 16 amino acids. The chain's CDR3 is CASSDGTVGANYGYTF. The CDR3 DNA follows: TGTGCCAGCAGTGATGGGACTGTAGGAGCTAACTATGGCTACACCTTC.

The chain recombines TRBV18 with TRBJ2-3; possibly TRBD2 for D (7 bases). Trimming shortened V by 6 bases and J by 0 bases, and 19 bases separated the two germline ends. CDR3 length: 17 residues. The germline CDR1 and CDR2 sequences are KGHSH and LQKENI. This chain's CDR3 is CASSPPGGRQSTDTQYF. CDR3 DNA: TGTGCCAGCTCTCCCCCCGGGGGGCGACAAAGCACAGATACGCAGTATTTT.

Here the CDR3 DNA reads TGTGCCAGCAGTTGGGACTACGAGCAGTACTTC. Its translation: CASSWDYEQYF. The chain recombines TRBV6-2 or TRBV6-3 with TRBJ2-7; D remains ambiguous. V was clipped by 4 bases and J by 3 bases, with 4 bases between them. This CDR3 spans 11 amino acids. The germline V gene has CDR1 MNHEY and CDR2 SVGEGT.

This clone was recorded once. The junction differs from germline at one of its ends, possibly a read error. This chain connects TRBV5-5 to TRBJ2-7; D call uncertain. Germline assignment: CDR1 SGHKS and CDR2 YYEKEE (reference sequence). The CDR3 has 13 residues. CDR3 region: CASTLAASYEQYF. CDR3 nucleotide sequence: TGTGCCAGCACCTTGGCGGCCAGCTACGAGCAGTACTTC.

Only one count was recorded for this clone. This sequence joins TRBV28 and TRBJ1-5, with D perhaps matching TRBD1 (6 bases). The germline CDR1 and CDR2 sequences are MDHEN and SYDVKM. CDR3 length: 14 amino acids. The V gene lost 8 bases and the J gene lost 7 bases, with 18 bases spanning the gap. The DNA of the CDR3 is TGTGCCAGCTGGGGTGCAGGGGCTTGGCAGCCCCAGCATTTT. The encoded protein is CASWGAGAWQPQHF.

The chain joins TRBV12-3 or TRBV12-4 to TRBJ2-3; 7 bases fit TRBD1. V trimming: 5 bases; J trimming: 9 bases; junction bases outside the gene matches: 5. The CDR3 has 12 residues. CDR3 bases: TGTGCCAGCAGTCCGACAGGGAGCACGCAGTATTTT. Protein product: CASSPTGSTQYF.

The chain uses TRBV4-2 and TRBJ1-5; D ambiguous. Germline V gene lookup returns CDR1 LGHNA and CDR2 YNFKEQ. Trimming left V 2 bases short and J 6 bases short, with 5 bases between. The CDR3 extends over 12 amino acids. The CDR3 spells CASSQSGQPQHF. The DNA of the CDR3 is TGTGCCAGCAGCCAATCGGGTCAGCCCCAGCATTTT.

V gene TRBV7-3 combines with J gene TRBJ2-5, with 9 positions matching TRBD2. The CDR3 sequence is 13 residues long. J lost 5 bases, V lost 6 bases, and 4 bases had no gene match. CDR1 is SGHTA and CDR2 is FQGTGA in the germline V gene. The CDR3 sequence is CASRPSGEETQYF. The CDR3, as DNA: TGTGCCAGCAGGCCTAGCGGGGAGGAGACCCAGTACTTC.

This chain connects TRBV27 to TRBJ1-4; a possible D gene is TRBD1 (5 bases). This CDR3 has 16 residues. The V gene lost 6 bases and the J gene lost 7 bases, with 21 bases spanning the gap. Germline assignment: CDR1 MNHEY and CDR2 SMNVEV (reference sequence). The CDR3 spells CASSPTLGQIGEKLFF. DNA for the CDR3: TGTGCCAGCAGCCCGACATTGGGGCAGATCGGTGAAAAACTGTTTTTT.

V and J are TRBV7-3 and TRBJ2-1, with TRBD2 matching 11 bases. The CDR3 covers 16 residues. With 1 base clipped from V and 6 bases from J, the junction kept 5 bases outside the gene matches. Germline V gene data show CDR1 as SGHTA and CDR2 as FQGTGA. The CDR3 sequence: CASSLMPSGGINEQFF. CDR3 DNA sequence: TGTGCCAGCAGCTTAATGCCTAGCGGGGGGATCAATGAGCAGTTCTTC.